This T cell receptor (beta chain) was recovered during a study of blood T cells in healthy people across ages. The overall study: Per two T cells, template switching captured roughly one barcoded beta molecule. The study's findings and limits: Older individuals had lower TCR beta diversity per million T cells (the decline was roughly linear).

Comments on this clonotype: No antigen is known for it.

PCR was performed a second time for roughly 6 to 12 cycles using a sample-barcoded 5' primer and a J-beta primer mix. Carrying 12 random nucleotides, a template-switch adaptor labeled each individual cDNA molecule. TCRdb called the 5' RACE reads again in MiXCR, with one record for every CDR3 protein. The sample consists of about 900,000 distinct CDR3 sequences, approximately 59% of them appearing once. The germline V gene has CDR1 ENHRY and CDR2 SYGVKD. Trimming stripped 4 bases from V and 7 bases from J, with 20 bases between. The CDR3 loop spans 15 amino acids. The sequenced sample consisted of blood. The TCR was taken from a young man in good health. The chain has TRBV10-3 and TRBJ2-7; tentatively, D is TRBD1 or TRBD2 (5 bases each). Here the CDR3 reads CAISGGRDLMGEQYF. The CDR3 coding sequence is TGTGCCATCAGTGGGGGACGGGACCTTATGGGGGAGCAGTACTTC.